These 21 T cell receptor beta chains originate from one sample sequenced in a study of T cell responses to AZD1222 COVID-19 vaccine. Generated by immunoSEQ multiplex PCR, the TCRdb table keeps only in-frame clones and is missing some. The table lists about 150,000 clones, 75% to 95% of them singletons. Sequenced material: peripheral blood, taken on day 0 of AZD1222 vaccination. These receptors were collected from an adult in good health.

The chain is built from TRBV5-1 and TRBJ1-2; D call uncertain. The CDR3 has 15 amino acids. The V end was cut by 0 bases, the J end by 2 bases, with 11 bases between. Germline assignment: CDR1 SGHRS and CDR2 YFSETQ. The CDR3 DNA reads TGCGCCAGCAGCTTGGAAGTAGGGAGCAACTATGGCTACACCTTC. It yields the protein CASSLEVGSNYGYTF. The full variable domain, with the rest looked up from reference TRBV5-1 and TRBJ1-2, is KAGVTQTPRYLIKTRGQQVTLSCSPISGHRSVSWYQQTPGQGLQFLFEYFSETQRNKGNFPGRFSGRQFSNSRSEMNVSTLELGDSALYLCASSLEVGSNYGYTFGSGTRLTVV.

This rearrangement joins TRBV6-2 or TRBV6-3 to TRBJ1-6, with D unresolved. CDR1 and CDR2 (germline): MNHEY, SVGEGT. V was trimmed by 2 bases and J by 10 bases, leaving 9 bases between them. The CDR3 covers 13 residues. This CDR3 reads CASSYQVRSPLHF. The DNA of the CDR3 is TGTGCCAGCAGTTACCAGGTTAGGTCACCCCTCCACTTT.

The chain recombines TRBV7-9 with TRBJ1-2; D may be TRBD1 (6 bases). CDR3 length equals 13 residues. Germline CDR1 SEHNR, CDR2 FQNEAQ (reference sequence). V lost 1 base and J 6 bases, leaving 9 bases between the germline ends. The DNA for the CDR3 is TGTGCCAGCAGCTTAGTACGGGACAATGGCTACACCTTC. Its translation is CASSLVRDNGYTF. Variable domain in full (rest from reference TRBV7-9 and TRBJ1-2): DTGVSQNPRHKITKRGQNVTFRCDPISEHNRLYWYRQTLGQGPEFLTYFQNEAQLEKSRLLSDRFSAERPKGSFSTLEIQRTEQGDSAMYLCASSLVRDNGYTFGSGTRLTVV.

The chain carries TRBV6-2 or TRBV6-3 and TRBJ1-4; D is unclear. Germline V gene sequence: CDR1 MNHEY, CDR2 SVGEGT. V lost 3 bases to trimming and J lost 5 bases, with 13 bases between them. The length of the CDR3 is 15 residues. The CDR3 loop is CASSYTGRLNEKLFF. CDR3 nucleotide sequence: TGTGCCAGCAGTTATACCGGACGGTTAAATGAAAAACTGTTTTTT.

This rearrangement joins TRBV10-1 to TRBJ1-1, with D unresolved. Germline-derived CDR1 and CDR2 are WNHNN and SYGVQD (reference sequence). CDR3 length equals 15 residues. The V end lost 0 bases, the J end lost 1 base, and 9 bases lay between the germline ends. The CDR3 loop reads CASSESLYGNTEAFF. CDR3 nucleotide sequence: TGCGCCAGCAGTGAGTCGCTCTATGGGAACACTGAAGCTTTCTTT.

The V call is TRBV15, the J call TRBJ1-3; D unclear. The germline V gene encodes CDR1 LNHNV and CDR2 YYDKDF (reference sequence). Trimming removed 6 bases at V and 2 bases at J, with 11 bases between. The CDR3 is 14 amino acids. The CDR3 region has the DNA TGTGCCACCAGTAGTCGGCAGACTGGAAACACCATATATTTT. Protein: CATSSRQTGNTIYF.

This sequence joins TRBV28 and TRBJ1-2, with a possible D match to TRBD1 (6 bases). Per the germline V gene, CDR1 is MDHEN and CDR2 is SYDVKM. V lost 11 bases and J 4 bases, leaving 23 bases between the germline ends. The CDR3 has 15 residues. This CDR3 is CARAWGGAKAYGYTF. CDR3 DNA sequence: TGTGCCCGCGCCTGGGGGGGGGCAAAGGCCTATGGCTACACCTTC.

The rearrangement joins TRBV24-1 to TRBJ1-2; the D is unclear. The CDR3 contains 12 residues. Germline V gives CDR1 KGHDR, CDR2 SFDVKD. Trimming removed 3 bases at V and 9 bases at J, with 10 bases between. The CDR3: CATSDMDLRYTF. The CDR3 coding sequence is TGTGCCACCAGTGATATGGACCTACGCTACACCTTC.

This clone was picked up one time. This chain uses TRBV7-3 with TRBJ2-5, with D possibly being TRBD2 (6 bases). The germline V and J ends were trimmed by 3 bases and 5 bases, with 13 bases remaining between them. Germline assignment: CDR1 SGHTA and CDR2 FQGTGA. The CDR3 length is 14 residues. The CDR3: CASSFGPGGETQYF. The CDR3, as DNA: TGTGCCAGCAGCTTTGGCCCTGGAGGGGAGACCCAGTACTTC.

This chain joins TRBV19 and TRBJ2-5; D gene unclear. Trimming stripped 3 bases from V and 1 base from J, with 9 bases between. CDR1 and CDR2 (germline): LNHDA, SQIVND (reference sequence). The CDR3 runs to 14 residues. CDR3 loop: CASSIQSGQETQYF. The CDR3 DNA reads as TGTGCCAGTAGTATTCAATCGGGCCAAGAGACCCAGTACTTC. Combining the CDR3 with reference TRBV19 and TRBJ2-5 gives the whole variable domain DGGITQSPKYLFRKEGQNVTLSCEQNLNHDAMYWYRQDPGQGLRLIYYSQIVNDFQKGDIAEGYSVSREKKESFPLTVTSAQKNPTAFYLCASSIQSGQETQYFGPGTRLLVL.

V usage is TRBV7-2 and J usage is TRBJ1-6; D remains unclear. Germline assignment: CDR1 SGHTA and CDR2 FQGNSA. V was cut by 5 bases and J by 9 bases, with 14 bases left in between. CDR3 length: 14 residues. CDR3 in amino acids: CASSPRGLSSPLHF. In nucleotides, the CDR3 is TGTGCCAGCAGCCCCCGGGGTTTGTCTTCACCCCTCCACTTT.

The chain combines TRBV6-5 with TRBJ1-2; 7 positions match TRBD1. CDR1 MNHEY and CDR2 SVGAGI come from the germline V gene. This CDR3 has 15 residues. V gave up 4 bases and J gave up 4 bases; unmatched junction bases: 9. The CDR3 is CASSSLQGSLYGYTF. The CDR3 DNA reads TGTGCCAGCAGTTCCCTACAGGGGTCCCTCTATGGCTACACCTTC.

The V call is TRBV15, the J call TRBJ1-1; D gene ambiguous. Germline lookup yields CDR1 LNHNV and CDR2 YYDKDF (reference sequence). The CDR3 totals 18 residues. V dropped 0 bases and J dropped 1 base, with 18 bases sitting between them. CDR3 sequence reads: CATSRDVIVSGSNTEAFF. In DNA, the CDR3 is TGTGCCACCAGCAGAGATGTCATAGTTTCGGGATCGAACACTGAAGCTTTCTTT.

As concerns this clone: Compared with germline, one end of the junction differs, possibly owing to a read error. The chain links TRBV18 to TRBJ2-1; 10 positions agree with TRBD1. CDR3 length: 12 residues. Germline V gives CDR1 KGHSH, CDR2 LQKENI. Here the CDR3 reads CASSTDRGQWLF. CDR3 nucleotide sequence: TGTGCCAGCTCAACCGACAGGGGGCAGTGGCTCTTC.

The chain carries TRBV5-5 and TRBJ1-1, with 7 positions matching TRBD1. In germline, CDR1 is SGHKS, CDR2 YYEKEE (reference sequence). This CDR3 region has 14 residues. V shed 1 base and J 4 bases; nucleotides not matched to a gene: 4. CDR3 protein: CASSLPSGGTEAFF. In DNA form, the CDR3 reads TGTGCCAGCAGCTTGCCCTCAGGGGGCACTGAAGCTTTCTTT.

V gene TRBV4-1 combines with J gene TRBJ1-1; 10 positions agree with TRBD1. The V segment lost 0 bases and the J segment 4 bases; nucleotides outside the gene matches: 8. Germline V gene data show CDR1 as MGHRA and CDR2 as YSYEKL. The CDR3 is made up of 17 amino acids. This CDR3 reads CASSQDPRQGAPTEAFF. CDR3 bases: TGCGCCAGCAGCCAAGATCCCCGACAGGGGGCGCCCACTGAAGCTTTCTTT.

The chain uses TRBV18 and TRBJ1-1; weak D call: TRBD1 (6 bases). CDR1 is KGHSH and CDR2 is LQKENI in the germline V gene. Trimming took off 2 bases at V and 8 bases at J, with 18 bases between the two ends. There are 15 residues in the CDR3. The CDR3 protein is CASSPGNRDLKEAFF. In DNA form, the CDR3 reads TGTGCCAGCTCACCAGGAAACAGGGACTTAAAAGAAGCTTTCTTT. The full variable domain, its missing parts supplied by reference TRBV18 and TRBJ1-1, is NAGVMQNPRHLVRRRGQEARLRCSPMKGHSHVYWYRQLPEEGLKFMVYLQKENIIDESGMPKERFSAEFPKEGPSILRIQQVVRGDSAAYFCASSPGNRDLKEAFFGQGTRLTVV.

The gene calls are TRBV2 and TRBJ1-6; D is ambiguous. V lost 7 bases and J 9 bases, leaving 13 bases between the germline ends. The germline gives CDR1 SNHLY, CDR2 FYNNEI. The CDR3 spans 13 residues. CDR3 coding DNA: TGTGCCAGCAATTGGGGTGAGGGTTCACCCCTCCACTTT. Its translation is CASNWGEGSPLHF.

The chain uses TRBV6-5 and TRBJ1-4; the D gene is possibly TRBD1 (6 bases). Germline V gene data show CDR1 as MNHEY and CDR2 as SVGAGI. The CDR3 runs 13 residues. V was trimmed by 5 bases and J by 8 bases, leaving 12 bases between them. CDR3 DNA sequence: TGTGCCAGCAGTCTCGAGGGGGACGAAAAACTGTTTTTT. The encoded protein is CASSLEGDEKLFF.

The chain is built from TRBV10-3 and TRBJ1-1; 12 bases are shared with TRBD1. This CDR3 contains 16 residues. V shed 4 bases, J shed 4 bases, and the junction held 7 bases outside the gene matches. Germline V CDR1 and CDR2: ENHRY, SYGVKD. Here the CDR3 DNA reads TGTGCCATCAGTGGGGGACAGGGGGCGGTTGGCACTGAAGCTTTCTTT. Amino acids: CAISGGQGAVGTEAFF.

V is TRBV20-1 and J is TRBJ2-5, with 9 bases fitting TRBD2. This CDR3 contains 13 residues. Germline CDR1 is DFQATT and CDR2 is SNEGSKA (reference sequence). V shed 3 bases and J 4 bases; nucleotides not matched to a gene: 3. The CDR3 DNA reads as TGCAGTGCTAGTTTAGCGGGGGCAGAGACCCAGTACTTC. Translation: CSASLAGAETQYF.